Presented here are 16 T cell receptor beta chains from one specimen sequenced in a study of cytomegalovirus exposure and HLA in healthy donors. Vbeta (60) and Jbeta (13) primers were used in the PCR. The data were produced by immunoSEQ multiplex PCR, yet TCRdb's version contains in-frame clones alone and is incomplete. The sample lists some 50,000 clones; about 70% were seen once. The sequencing sample was made of PBMCs. The receptor set was obtained from a woman in her forties or fifties in good health and CMV-seropositive.

The V call is TRBV7-6, the J call TRBJ2-7; 9 positions match TRBD2. Germline V gene sequence: CDR1 SGHVS, CDR2 FNYEAQ. The ends lost 1 base at V and 2 bases at J; junction bases unmatched: 3. This CDR3 spans 15 amino acids. The CDR3 region is CASSLGAGGPYEQYF. In nucleotides, the CDR3 is TGTGCCAGCAGCTTAGGGGCGGGAGGGCCCTACGAGCAGTACTTC.

In this sample, this clone turned up a few times. This chain links TRBV6-6 with TRBJ1-4, with a weak D call TRBD1 (6 bases). Trimming removed 6 bases from V and 6 bases from J, with 11 bases in between. Germline V gives CDR1 MNHNY, CDR2 SVGAGI (reference sequence). The length of the CDR3 is 13 residues. The CDR3 protein is CASRTGRDEKLFF. In nucleotides, the CDR3 is TGTGCCAGCAGGACAGGACGGGATGAAAAACTGTTTTTT.

The V and J genes are TRBV27 and TRBJ2-7; TRBD2 might be the D (5 bases). This CDR3 region has 11 residues. Germline loops: CDR1 MNHEY, CDR2 SMNVEV (reference sequence). Trimming pared 6 bases from V and 6 bases from J, leaving 9 bases between. The CDR3 DNA reads as TGTGCCAGCAGGGCTCGGGGCGAGCAGTACTTC. It specifies CASRARGEQYF.

V usage is TRBV7-9 and J usage is TRBJ1-2; maybe TRBD1 (6 bases). The CDR3 is made up of 14 amino acids. The germline V gene encodes CDR1 SEHNR and CDR2 FQNEAQ (reference sequence). The V end lost 5 bases, the J end lost 3 bases, and 13 bases lay between the germline ends. The chain's CDR3 is CASSLSGGDYGYTF. Here the CDR3 DNA reads TGTGCCAGCAGCCTGTCGGGGGGCGACTATGGCTACACCTTC.

This rearrangement joins TRBV11-2 to TRBJ2-1, with TRBD2 matching over 7 bases. Germline CDR1 is SGHAT and CDR2 is FQNNGV. V was clipped by 4 bases and J by 6 bases; unmatched bases: 3. CDR3 length equals 13 residues. CDR3 region: CASSSGLPNEQFF. CDR3 coding DNA: TGTGCCAGCAGCTCGGGACTACCCAATGAGCAGTTCTTC.

V gene TRBV6-5 combines with J gene TRBJ2-5; a possible D gene is TRBD2 (7 bases). In germline, CDR1 is MNHEY, CDR2 SVGAGI. V was pared by 2 bases and J by 7 bases, with 14 bases between. This CDR3 has 14 amino acids. The CDR3 sequence is CASSYPGGGGTQYF. The CDR3, as DNA: TGTGCCAGCAGTTACCCCGGGGGAGGGGGGACCCAGTACTTC.

In the case of this clone: Other nucleotide sequences from this sample produce the same CDR3. The chain couples TRBV25-1 to TRBJ1-4, with TRBD1 as a possible D gene (6 bases). CDR3 size: 14 residues. Trimming shortened V by 4 bases and J by 10 bases, and 16 bases separated the two germline ends. Germline values: CDR1 MGHDK, CDR2 SYGVNS. The CDR3, as DNA: TGTGCCAGCAGTGCAAACAGGGCAGTGGGAAAACTGTTTTTT. It translates to CASSANRAVGKLFF. Using reference TRBV25-1 and TRBJ1-4 for the parts outside the CDR3, the full variable domain is EADIYQTPRYLVIGTGKKITLECSQTMGHDKMYWYQQDPGMELHLIHYSYGVNSTEKGDLSSESTVSRIRTEHFPLTLESARPSHTSQYLCASSANRAVGKLFFGSGTQLSVL.

This chain connects TRBV7-9 to TRBJ1-2; no reliable D call. Germline assignment: CDR1 SEHNR and CDR2 FQNEAQ (reference sequence). The CDR3 is made up of 13 amino acids. Trimming stripped 4 bases from V and 4 bases from J, with 10 bases between. CDR3 DNA sequence: TGTGCCAGCAGCTCGCAGTTTTCCTATGGCTACACCTTC. Translating it yields CASSSQFSYGYTF.

The genes are TRBV4-1 and TRBJ2-3; a weak D match, TRBD1 (5 bases). The ends were cut back, 0 bases at V and 2 bases at J, with 9 bases in the middle. Germline loops: CDR1 MGHRA, CDR2 YSYEKL. The CDR3 loop spans 15 amino acids. In DNA, the CDR3 is TGCGCCAGCAGCCAAGAAAGCAGGGTCACAGATACGCAGTATTTT. This gives the protein CASSQESRVTDTQYF.

The CDR3 DNA reads as TGTGCCAGCCGGAGGTTCAGTGAGCAGTTCTTC. This sequence encodes CASRRFSEQFF. The V gene is TRBV27, the J gene TRBJ2-1, with a possible D match to TRBD2 (5 bases). The ends were cut back, 8 bases at V and 9 bases at J, with 11 bases in the middle. Germline values: CDR1 MNHEY, CDR2 SMNVEV (reference sequence). This CDR3 comprises 11 residues.

The chain is built from TRBV4-2 and TRBJ2-7; 10 bases match TRBD2. Germline V lookup: CDR1 LGHNA, CDR2 YNFKEQ. Trimming at V came to 8 bases and at J to 3 bases, leaving 10 bases not matched to a gene. This CDR3 contains 15 residues. The DNA for the CDR3 is TGTGCCAGCGCCTCGGCCTCTAGCGGGAGCTACGAGCAGTACTTC. Translation: CASASASSGSYEQYF.

The genes are TRBV5-8 and TRBJ2-5; D unresolved. V gave up 4 bases and J gave up 5 bases, with 15 bases separating them. This CDR3 comprises 14 residues. Germline CDR1 reads SGHTS; CDR2 reads YDEGEE. CDR3 sequence reads: CASSRRVGFETQYF. The DNA for the CDR3 is TGTGCCAGCAGCCGCCGGGTCGGTTTCGAGACCCAGTACTTC.

The chain carries TRBV10-1 and TRBJ2-5; 12 positions match TRBD2. The J call is uncertain, as TRBJ2-7 better fits the DNA end. This CDR3 is 13 amino acids long. The germline gives CDR1 WNHNN, CDR2 SYGVQD (reference sequence). This CDR3 reads CARRGLAGNEQYF. In nucleotides, the CDR3 is TGCGCCAGACGTGGACTAGCGGGGAACGAGCAGTACTTC.

The rearrangement uses TRBV5-4 and TRBJ2-7, with 14 bases aligning to TRBD2. CDR1 is SGHNT and CDR2 is YYREEE in the germline V gene (reference sequence). This CDR3 has 17 amino acids. The V segment lost 4 bases and the J segment 6 bases; nucleotides outside the gene matches: 12. The CDR3, as DNA: TGTGCCAGCAGCCCCGGGACTAGCGGGAGATTGGGGCGCGAGCAGTACTTC. This sequence encodes CASSPGTSGRLGREQYF. Combining the CDR3 with reference TRBV5-4 and TRBJ2-7 gives the whole variable domain ETGVTQSPTHLIKTRGQQVTLRCSSQSGHNTVSWYQQALGQGPQFIFQYYREEENGRGNFPPRFSGLQFPNYSSELNVNALELDDSALYLCASSPGTSGRLGREQYFGPGTRLTVT.

The genes are TRBV30 and TRBJ2-5; D might be TRBD2 (6 bases). Germline CDR1 and CDR2: GTSNPN and SVGIG (reference sequence). The length of the CDR3 is 13 residues. V gave up 3 bases and J gave up 5 bases, with 13 bases separating them. The CDR3 region has the DNA TGTGCCTGGAGAAAAAGGCGGGACGAGACCCAGTACTTC. Its protein is CAWRKRRDETQYF.

This clone showed up just a few times. This chain connects TRBV29-1 to TRBJ2-5; TRBD1 agrees at 9 bases. V shed 5 bases and J 3 bases; nucleotides not matched to a gene: 7. The CDR3 length is 14 residues. Germline V CDR1 and CDR2: SQVTM, ANQGSEA. Here the CDR3 DNA reads TGCAGCGTTATGTTCCGGACAGGGGAAGAGACCCAGTACTTC. It yields the protein CSVMFRTGEETQYF.